This TCR beta chain was found in a study of blood T cells in healthy people across ages. Looking at the study overall: Per two T cells, about one barcoded beta molecule was captured through template switching. General study points: Naive T cell percentage strongly correlated with TCR beta diversity.

Using a J-beta primer mix together with a sample-barcoded 5' primer, a second PCR was run for 7 to 11 cycles. TCRdb reprocessed the 5' RACE reads via MiXCR and lists one record per CDR3 protein. The repertoire holds some 730,000 distinct CDR3 sequences, with 22% as singletons. There are 11 residues in the CDR3. The V gene's germline CDR1 is SQVTM and CDR2 ANQGSEA. Trimming stripped 4 bases from V and 2 bases from J, with 4 bases between. As concerns this clonotype: Its antigen remains unidentified.

This receptor was taken from a man between 65 and 85 years old in good health. The chain combines TRBV29-1 with TRBJ2-3, with D hard to call. Sequencing input: blood. DNA for the CDR3: TGCAGCGTTGTCACCACAGATACGCAGTATTTT. It is translated as CSVVTTDTQYF.